Sequencing of this T cell receptor (beta chain) was carried out in a study of PD-1 blockade in mismatch repair-deficient tumors. Germline trimming cut 7 bases from V and 3 bases from J; bases unmatched to any gene: 5. The length of the CDR3 is 13 residues. The germline V gene encodes CDR1 MNHNS and CDR2 SASEGT. TCRdb keeps only in-frame clones here, not all; method: immunoSEQ multiplex PCR. This repertoire shows around 49,000 clones, 77% found once; its top ten account for roughly 3.4%. The source material was PBMCs, sampled before pembrolizumab treatment. The sequence was obtained from an adult with mismatch repair-deficient cancer. The genes are TRBV6-1 and TRBJ2-5; TRBD2 agrees at 7 bases. CDR3 protein: CASIRTREETQYF. The CDR3, as DNA: TGTGCCAGCATTAGGACTAGAGAAGAGACCCAGTACTTC.